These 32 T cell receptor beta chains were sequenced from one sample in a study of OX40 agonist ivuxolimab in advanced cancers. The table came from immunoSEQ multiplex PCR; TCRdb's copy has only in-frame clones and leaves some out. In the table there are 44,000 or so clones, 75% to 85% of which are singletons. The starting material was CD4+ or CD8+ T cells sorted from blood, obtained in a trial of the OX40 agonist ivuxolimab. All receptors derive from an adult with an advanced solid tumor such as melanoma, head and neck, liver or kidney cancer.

The CDR3 region is CASSSSAGQGTIQYF. CDR3 DNA sequence: TGCGCCAGCAGCTCTTCCGCGGGACAGGGGACCATTCAGTACTTC. The chain couples TRBV5-1 to TRBJ2-4; TRBD1 aligns across 10 bases. The CDR3 has 15 residues. Germline-derived CDR1 and CDR2 are SGHRS and YFSETQ. Germline trimming cut 3 bases from V and 9 bases from J; bases unmatched to any gene: 9.

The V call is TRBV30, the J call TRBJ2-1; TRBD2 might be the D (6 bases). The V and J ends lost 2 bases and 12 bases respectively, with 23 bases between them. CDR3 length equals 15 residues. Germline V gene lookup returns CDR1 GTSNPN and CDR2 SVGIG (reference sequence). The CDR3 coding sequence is TGTGCCTGGAGTTTCGCCCCAGCGGGTGAAGGAGGGCAGTTCTTC. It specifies CAWSFAPAGEGGQFF.

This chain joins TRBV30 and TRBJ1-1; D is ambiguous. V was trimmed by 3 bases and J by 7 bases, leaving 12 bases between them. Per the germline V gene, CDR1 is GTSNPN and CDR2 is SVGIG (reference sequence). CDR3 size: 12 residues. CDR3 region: CAWSPGRGEAFF. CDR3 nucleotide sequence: TGTGCCTGGAGCCCCGGACGGGGTGAAGCTTTCTTT.

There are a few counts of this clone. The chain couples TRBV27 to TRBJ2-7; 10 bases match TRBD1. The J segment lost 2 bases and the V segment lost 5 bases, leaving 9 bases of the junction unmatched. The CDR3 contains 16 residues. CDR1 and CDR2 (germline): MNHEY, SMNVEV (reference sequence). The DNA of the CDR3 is TGTGCCAGCAGTGGGACAGGGGCAAAGTGGGCCTACGAGCAGTACTTC. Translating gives CASSGTGAKWAYEQYF.

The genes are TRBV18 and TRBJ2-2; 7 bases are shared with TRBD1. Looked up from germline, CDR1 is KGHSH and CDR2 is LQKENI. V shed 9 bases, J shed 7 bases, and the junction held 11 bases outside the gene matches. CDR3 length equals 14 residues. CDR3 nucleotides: TGTGCCAGTCGCCACCGGGACAGAGGCGGGGAGCTGTTTTTT. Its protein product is CASRHRDRGGELFF.

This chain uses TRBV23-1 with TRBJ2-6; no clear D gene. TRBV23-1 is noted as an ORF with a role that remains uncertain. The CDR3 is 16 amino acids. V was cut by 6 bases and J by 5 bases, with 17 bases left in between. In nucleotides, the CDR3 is TGCGCCAGCAGCCATAACCCCGAGCTCTGGGCCAACGTCCTGACTTTC. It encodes CASSHNPELWANVLTF.

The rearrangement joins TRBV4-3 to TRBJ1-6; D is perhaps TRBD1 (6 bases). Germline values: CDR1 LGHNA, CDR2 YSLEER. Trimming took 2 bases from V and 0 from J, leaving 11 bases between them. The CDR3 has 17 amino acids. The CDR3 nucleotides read TGCGCCAGCAGCCAAACCGACAGGAGCTCCTATAATTCACCCCTCCACTTT. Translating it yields CASSQTDRSSYNSPLHF.

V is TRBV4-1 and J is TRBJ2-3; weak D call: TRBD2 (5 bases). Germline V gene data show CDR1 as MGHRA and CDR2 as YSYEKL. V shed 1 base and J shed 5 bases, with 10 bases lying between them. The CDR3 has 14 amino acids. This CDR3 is CASSQGPREDTQYF. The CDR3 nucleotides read TGCGCCAGCAGCCAAGGTCCCCGGGAAGATACGCAGTATTTT.

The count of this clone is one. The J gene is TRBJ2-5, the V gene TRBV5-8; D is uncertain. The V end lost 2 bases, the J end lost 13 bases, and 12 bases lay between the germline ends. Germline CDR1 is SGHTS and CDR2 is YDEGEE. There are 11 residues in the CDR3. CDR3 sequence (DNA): TGTGCCAGCAGCTTTCAGCACTCTTCGTACTTC. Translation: CASSFQHSSYF.

The DNA of the CDR3 is TGTGCCAGCAGCTTGGGTGGGACTAGCGGGAGTCAGCAGTTCTTC. Translated, it gives CASSLGGTSGSQQFF. The V and J genes are TRBV11-3 and TRBJ2-1, with 14 positions matching TRBD2. CDR3 size: 15 residues. Germline loops: CDR1 SGHNT, CDR2 YENEEA. The V gene end was trimmed by 3 bases and the J gene end by 11 bases; junction bases not matched to a gene: 6.

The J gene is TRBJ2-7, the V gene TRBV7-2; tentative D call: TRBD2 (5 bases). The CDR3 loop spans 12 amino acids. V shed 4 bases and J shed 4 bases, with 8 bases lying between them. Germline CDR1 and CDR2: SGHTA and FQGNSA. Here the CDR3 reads CASSSTRYEQYF. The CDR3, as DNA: TGTGCCAGCAGCTCAACTAGGTACGAGCAGTACTTC.

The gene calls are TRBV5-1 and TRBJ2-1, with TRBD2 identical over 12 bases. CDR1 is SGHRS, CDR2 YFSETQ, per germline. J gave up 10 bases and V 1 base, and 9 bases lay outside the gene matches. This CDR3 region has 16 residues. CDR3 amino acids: CASSLRSSGGAGEQFF. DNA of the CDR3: TGCGCCAGCAGCTTGCGGTCTAGCGGGGGGGCAGGAGAGCAGTTCTTC.

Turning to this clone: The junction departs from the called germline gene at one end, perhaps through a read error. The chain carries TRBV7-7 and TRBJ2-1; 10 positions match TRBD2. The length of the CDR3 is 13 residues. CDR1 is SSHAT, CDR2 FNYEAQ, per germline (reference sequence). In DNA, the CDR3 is TGTGCTAGCAGTCCCGCTAGCGGGAGTGCCTTGTTCTTC. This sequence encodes CASSPASGSALFF.

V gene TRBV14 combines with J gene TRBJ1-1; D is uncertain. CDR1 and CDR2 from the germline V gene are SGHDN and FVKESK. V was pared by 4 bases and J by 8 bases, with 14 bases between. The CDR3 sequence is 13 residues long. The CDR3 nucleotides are TGTGCCAGCAGCCCCGCGGCAGCCCTCGAAGCTTTCTTT. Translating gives CASSPAAALEAFF.

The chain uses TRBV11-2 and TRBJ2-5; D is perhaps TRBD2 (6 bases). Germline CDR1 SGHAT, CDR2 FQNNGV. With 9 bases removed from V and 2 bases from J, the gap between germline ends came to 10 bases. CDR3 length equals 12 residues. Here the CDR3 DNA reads TGTGCCAGTACGGGACTTCAAGAGACCCAGTACTTC. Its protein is CASTGLQETQYF.

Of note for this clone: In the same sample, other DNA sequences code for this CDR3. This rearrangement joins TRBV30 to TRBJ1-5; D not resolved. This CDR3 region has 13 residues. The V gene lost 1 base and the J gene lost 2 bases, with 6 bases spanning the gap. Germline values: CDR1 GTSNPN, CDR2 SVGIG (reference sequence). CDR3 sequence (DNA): TGTGCCTGGAGTGGGACCGGCAATCAGCCCCAGCATTTT. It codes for CAWSGTGNQPQHF.

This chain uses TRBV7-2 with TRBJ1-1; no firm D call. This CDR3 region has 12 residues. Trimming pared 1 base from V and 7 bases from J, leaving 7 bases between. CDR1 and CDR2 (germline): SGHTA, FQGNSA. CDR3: CASSLGSYEAFF. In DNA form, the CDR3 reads TGTGCCAGCAGCTTAGGGAGCTATGAAGCTTTCTTT.

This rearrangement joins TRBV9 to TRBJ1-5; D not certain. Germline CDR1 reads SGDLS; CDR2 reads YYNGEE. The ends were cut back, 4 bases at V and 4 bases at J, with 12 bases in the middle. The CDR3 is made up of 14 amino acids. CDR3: CASSPQGLNQPQHF. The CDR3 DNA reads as TGTGCCAGCAGCCCTCAAGGACTGAATCAGCCCCAGCATTTT.

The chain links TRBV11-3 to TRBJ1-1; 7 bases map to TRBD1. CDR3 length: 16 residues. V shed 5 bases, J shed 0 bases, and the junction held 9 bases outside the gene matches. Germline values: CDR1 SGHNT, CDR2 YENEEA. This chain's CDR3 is CASSPRGGEMNTEAFF. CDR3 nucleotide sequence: TGTGCCAGCAGCCCCAGGGGGGGAGAAATGAACACTGAAGCTTTCTTT.

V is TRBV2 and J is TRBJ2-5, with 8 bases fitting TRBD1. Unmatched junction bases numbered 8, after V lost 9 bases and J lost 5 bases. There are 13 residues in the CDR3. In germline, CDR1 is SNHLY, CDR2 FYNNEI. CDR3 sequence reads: CARSGQAHETQYF. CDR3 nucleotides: TGTGCCAGATCGGGACAGGCGCACGAGACCCAGTACTTC.

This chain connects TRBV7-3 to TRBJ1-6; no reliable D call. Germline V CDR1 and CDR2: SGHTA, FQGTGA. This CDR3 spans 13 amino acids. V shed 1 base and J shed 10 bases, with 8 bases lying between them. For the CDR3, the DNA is TGTGCCAGCAGCTTAAGCGGCAGGTCACCCCTCCACTTT. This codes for CASSLSGRSPLHF.

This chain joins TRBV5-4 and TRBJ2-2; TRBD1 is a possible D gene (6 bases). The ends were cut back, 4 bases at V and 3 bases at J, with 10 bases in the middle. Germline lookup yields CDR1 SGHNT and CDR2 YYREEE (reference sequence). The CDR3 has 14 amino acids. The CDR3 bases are TGTGCCAGCAGCCGCGGACAGTACACCGGGGAGCTGTTTTTT. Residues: CASSRGQYTGELFF.

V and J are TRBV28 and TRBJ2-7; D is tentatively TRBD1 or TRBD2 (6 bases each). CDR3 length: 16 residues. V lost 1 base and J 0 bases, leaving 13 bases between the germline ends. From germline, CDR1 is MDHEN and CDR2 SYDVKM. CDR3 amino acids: CASSLFRGTSSYEQYF. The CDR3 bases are TGTGCCAGCAGTTTATTCCGCGGGACAAGCTCCTACGAGCAGTACTTC.

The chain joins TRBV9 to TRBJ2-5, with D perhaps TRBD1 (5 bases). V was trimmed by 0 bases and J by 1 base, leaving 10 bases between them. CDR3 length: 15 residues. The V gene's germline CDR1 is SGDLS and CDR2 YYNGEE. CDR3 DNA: TGTGCCAGCAGCGTAGCTAGGGGTGGCCAAGAGACCCAGTACTTC. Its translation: CASSVARGGQETQYF.

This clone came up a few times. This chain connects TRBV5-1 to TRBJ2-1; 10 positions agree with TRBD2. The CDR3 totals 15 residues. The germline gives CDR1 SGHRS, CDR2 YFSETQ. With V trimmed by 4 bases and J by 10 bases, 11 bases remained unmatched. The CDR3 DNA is TGCGCCAGCAGCCTAGGACTAGCGGATGGTTTGGAGCAGTTCTTC. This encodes CASSLGLADGLEQFF. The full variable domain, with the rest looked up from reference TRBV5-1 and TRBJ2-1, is KAGVTQTPRYLIKTRGQQVTLSCSPISGHRSVSWYQQTPGQGLQFLFEYFSETQRNKGNFPGRFSGRQFSNSRSEMNVSTLELGDSALYLCASSLGLADGLEQFFGPGTRLTVL.

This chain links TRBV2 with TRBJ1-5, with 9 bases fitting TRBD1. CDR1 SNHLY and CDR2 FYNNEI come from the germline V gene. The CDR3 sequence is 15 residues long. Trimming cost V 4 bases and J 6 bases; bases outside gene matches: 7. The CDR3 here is CASSVVQGAIQPQHF. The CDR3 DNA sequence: TGTGCCAGCAGTGTGGTACAGGGGGCGATTCAGCCCCAGCATTTT.

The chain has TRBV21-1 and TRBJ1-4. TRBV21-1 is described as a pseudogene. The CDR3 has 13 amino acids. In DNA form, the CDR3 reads TGTGCCAGCAGCAAAAGCGCCAACGGGAAACTGTTTTTT. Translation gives CASSKSANGKLFF.

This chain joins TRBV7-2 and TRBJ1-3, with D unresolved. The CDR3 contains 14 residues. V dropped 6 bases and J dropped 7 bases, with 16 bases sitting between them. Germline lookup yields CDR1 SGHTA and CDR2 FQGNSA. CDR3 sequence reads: CASSPTGAGNTIYF. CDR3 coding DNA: TGTGCCAGCAGTCCAACGGGTGCCGGGAACACCATATATTTT. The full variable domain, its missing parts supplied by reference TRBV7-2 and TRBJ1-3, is GAGVSQSPSNKVTEKGKDVELRCDPISGHTALYWYRQSLGQGLEFLIYFQGNSAPDKSGLPSDRFSAERTGGSVSTLTIQRTQQEDSAVYLCASSPTGAGNTIYFGEGSWLTVV.

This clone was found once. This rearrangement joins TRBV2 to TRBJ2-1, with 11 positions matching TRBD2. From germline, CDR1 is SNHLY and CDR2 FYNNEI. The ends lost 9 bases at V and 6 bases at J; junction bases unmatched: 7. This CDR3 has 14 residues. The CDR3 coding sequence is TGTGCCAGTAGCGGGGGGGCCCTTCGCAATGAGCAGTTCTTC. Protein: CASSGGALRNEQFF.

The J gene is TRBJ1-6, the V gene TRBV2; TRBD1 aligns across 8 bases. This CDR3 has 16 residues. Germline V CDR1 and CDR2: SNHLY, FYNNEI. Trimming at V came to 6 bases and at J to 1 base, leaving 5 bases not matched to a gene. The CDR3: CASSGQGSSYNSPLHF. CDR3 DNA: TGTGCCAGCAGCGGACAGGGCTCTTCCTATAATTCACCCCTCCACTTT.

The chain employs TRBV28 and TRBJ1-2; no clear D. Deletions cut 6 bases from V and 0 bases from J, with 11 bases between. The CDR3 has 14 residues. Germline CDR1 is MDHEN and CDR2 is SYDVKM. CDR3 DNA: TGTGCCAGCAGCCTAGGACGGACTAACTATGGCTACACCTTC. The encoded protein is CASSLGRTNYGYTF.

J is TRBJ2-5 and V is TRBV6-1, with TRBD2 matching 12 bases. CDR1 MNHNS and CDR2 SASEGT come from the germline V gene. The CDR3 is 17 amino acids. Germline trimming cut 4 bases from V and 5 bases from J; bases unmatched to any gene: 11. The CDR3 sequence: CASSATSGRSKRETQYF. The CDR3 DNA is TGTGCCAGCAGTGCAACTAGCGGGAGGTCGAAGAGGGAGACCCAGTACTTC.